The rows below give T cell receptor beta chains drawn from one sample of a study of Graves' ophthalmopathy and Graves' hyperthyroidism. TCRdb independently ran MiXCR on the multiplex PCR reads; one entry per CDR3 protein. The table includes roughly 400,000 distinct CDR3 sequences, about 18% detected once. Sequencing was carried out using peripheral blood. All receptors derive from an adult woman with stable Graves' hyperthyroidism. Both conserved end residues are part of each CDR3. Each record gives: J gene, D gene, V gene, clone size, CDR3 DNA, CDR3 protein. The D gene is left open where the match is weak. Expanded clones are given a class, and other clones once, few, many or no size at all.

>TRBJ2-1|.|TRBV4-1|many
TGCGCCAGCAGCCAAGTCGGTCAGAAGCCAAACAAAACCCAAAATGAGCAGTTCTTC
CASSQVGQKPNKTQNEQFF
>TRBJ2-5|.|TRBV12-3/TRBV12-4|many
TGTGCCAGCAGTTTAACTCGGGGGTACCAAGAGACCCAGTACTTC
CASSLTRGYQETQYF
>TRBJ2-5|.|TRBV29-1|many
TGCAGCGCTGATATAGCGGTCAGAGAGACCCAGTACTTC
CSADIAVRETQYF
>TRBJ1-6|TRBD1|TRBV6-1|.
TGTGCCAGCAGTGACGGCCAGGGGGATAATTCACCCCTCCACTTT
CASSDGQGDNSPLHF
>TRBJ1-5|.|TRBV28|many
TGTGCCAGCAGTTTATCGGGGCCCGGGGAGCATTTT
CASSLSGPGEHF
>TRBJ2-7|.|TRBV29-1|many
TGCAGCGCTCTTGAGGCGGGCAGCTACGAGCAGTACTTC
CSALEAGSYEQYF
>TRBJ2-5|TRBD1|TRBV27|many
TGTGCCAGCAGTCCATGGGACAGCTCCCGGGAGACCCAGTACTTC
CASSPWDSSRETQYF
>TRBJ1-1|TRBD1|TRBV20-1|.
TGCAGTGCTAGAGCCCCCTGGACAGGGGGCAACACTGAAGCTTTCTTT
CSARAPWTGGNTEAFF
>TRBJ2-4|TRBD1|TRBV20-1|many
TGCAGTGCTAGAGACCCGACAGGGGACATTAAGTACTTC
CSARDPTGDIKYF
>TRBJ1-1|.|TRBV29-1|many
TGCAGCGTTGAAGTCCAGGGCCGGCTTAGCACTGAAGCTTTCTTT
CSVEVQGRLSTEAFF
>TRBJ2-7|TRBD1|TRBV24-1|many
TGTGCCACCAGTGCTAGGGACAGCTACTACGAGCAGTACTTC
CATSARDSYYEQYF
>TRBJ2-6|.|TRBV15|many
TGTGCCACCAGCCCAACAGGATCTGGGGCCAACGTCCTGACTTTC
CATSPTGSGANVLTF
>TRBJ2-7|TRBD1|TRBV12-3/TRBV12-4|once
TGTGCCAGCACCCCCGGGACAGCTACCTACGAGCAGTACTTC
CASTPGTATYEQYF
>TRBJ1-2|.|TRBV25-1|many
TGTGCCAGCAGTGGCCTGACGAAAACCAATAACTATGGCTACACCTTC
CASSGLTKTNNYGYTF
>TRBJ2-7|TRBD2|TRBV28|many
TGTGCCAGCAGTTTCCGTCCCCCACGCGGGGGGACCTACGAGCAGTACTTC
CASSFRPPRGGTYEQYF
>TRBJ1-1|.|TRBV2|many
TGTGCCAGCAGTGATGCTATAATCACTGAAGCTTTCTTT
CASSDAIITEAFF
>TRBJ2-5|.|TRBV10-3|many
TGTGCCATCAGTGAGTCGCCTAGGCAAGAGACCCAGTACTTC
CAISESPRQETQYF
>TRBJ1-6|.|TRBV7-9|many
TGTGCCAGCAGCAAAGATAATTCACCCCTCCACTTT
CASSKDNSPLHF
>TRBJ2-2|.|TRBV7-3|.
TGTGCCAGCAGCCCCCAGACTACGGGCGGGGAGCTGTTTTTT
CASSPQTTGGELFF
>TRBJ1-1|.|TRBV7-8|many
TGTGCCAGCAGCTTAACGCGGGGGGCGCGGAACACTGAAGCTTTCTTT
CASSLTRGARNTEAFF
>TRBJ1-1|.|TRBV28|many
TGTGCCAGCAGTTTGGGGAATAGGCAGGGCCACGAAGCTTTCTTT
CASSLGNRQGHEAFF
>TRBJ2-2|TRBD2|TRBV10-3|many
TGTGCCATCAGTGACCTAGCGGCGAACACCGGGGAGCTGTTTTTT
CAISDLAANTGELFF
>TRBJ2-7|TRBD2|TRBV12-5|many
TGTGCTAGTGGTTTGTCAACTAGCGGGACGGTGGACGAGCAGTACTTC
CASGLSTSGTVDEQYF
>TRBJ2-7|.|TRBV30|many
TGTGCCTGGAGTGTTGGTGCCTACTACGAGCAGTACTTC
CAWSVGAYYEQYF
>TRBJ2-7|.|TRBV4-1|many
TGCGCCAGCAGCCAGGCCCCCGGGGTTTCCTACGAGCAGTACTTC
CASSQAPGVSYEQYF
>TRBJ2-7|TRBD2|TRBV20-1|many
TGCAGTGCTAGAGATCCTAGCGGGTACGAGCAGTACTTC
CSARDPSGYEQYF
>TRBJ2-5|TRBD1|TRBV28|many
TGTGCCAGCAGTCCATGGACAGGGGGCGTGGAGACCCAGTACTTC
CASSPWTGGVETQYF
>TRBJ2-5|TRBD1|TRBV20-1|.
TGCAGTGCTAACAGGGGATTGGAGGCCCAGTACTTC
CSANRGLEAQYF
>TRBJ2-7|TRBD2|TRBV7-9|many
TGTGCCAGCAGCTTCGGGACTAGCCGCTCCTACGAGCAGTACTTC
CASSFGTSRSYEQYF
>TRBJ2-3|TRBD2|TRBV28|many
TGTGCCAGCAGCCCCCCCGGAGCGGGAGTAGATACGCAGTATTTT
CASSPPGAGVDTQYF
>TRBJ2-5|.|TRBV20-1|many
TGCACCATAAAGCGGGTGGGGGGTCAAGAGACCCAGTACTTC
CTIKRVGGQETQYF